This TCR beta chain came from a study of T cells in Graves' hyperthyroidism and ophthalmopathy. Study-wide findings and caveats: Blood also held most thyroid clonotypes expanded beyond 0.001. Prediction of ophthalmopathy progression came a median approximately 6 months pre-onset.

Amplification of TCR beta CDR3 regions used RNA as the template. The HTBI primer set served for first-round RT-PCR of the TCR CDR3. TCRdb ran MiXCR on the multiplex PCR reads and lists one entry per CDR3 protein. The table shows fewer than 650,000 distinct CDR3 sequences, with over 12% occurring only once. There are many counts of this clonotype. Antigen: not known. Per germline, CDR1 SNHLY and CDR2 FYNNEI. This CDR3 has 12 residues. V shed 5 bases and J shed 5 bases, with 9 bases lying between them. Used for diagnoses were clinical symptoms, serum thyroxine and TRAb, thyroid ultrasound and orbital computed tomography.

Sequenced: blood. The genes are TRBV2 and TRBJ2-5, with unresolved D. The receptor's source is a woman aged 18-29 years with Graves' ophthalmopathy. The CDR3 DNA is TGTGCCAGCAGTTGGGAACTTGAGACCCAGTACTTC. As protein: CASSWELETQYF.